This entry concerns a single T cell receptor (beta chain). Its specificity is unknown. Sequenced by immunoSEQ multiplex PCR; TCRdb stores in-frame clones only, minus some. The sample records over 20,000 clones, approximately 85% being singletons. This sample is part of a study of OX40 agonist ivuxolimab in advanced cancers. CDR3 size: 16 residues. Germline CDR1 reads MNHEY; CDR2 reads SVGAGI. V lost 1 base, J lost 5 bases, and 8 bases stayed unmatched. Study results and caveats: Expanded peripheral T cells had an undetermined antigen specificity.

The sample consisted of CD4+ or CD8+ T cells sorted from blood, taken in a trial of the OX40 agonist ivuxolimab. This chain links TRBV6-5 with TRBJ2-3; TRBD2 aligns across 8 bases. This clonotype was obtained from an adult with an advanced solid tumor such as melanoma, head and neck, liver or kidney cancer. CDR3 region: CASSYFAGGSVDTQYF. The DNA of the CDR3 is TGTGCCAGCAGTTACTTCGCGGGAGGTTCGGTAGATACGCAGTATTTT.